The present entry profiles one T cell receptor beta chain with its context. Only a few counts were recorded for this clonotype. The antigen it recognizes is unknown. No base qualities exist here, and no much larger clone lies one base off it. The approximately 41 donors, aged roughly 6 to 95 years, were systemically healthy Caucasian individuals from Russia. Ten milliliters of peripheral blood were collected from each donor into EDTA-treated Vacutainer tubes. PBMCs were isolated by Ficoll-Paque density-gradient centrifugation, with at least 6.5 million obtained per sample. Trizol reagent was used to extract total RNA from the PBMCs, yielding at least 5 micrograms per sample. For every donor, an aliquot of PBMCs went through flow cytometry to measure the percentages of naive CD45RAhigh/CD27high T cells. The sample originates from a study of blood T cells in healthy people across ages (dated by TCRdb to the mid-2010s). A note on the overall study: In model experiments, template switching captured roughly one uniquely barcoded TCR beta cDNA molecule for every two T cells. Donors of different ages were randomly distributed across sequencing lanes to avoid experimental bias. Using deep sequencing normalized with unique cDNA molecular identifiers, the study measured how TCR beta repertoire diversity changes with age. Donors were grouped into four age groups: young (average approximately 16 years), middle-aged (39), aged (around 60) and long-lived (just over 80). Two additional independent replicas of 1 million unique cDNA reads from the same blood draw were analyzed for two donors (one aged 18 to 30 and one aged 80 or older).

Overall study outcomes, separate from this receptor: Bulk unsorted PBMC profiling prevented conclusive comparison of naive and antigen-experienced compartments. As age increased, observed TCR beta diversity per million T cells dropped in a roughly linear way, and a significant reduction was already evident by age about 40. A strong correlation was found between observed TCR beta diversity and the percentage of naive T cells measured by flow cytometry. Donor CMV infection status was unknown, potentially confounding age-related changes in expanded clonotypes. Estimates of total diversity based on one million sequenced T cells were considered lower bounds and underestimates. Compared with the aged group, the long-lived group had more naive CD4+ T cells, fewer expanded clones and increased TCR diversity, a pattern suggesting age selection.

Preparation of the library involved 5' RACE. A second about 7 to 11 cycle PCR used a sample-barcoded 5' primer and a J-beta primer mix. Each TCR beta cDNA molecule received a unique molecular identifier from a template-switch 5' adaptor carrying 12 random nucleotides. Each sample yielded at least 2.5 million CDR3-containing paired-end reads. All of the RNA was converted into first-strand cDNA using the Mint cDNA synthesis kit, with a TRBC-specific oligonucleotide serving as the primer. Following uracil-DNA glycosylase treatment, all cDNA underwent a first 18-cycle PCR with the universal primers M1SS and BC2_uni_R. The study's processing was this. For normalization, 1 million high-quality reads, each with a distinct molecular identifier, were randomly selected from each sample. Reads with shared molecular identifiers were discarded instead of being binned into consensus sequences. MiTCR, set to a Q25 quality threshold and the strictest error-elimination algorithm, was used for CDR3 identification, clonotype clustering and error correction. A nonparametric unseen species model with Euler transformation was used to estimate lower-bound total TCR beta diversity. TCRdb handled the public reads itself, with Q25 trimming in fastp and clone calling in MiXCR, and kept productive beta chains. Duplicate CDR3 protein sequences are folded into a single record with the most common DNA and genes. These V and J calls originate from TCRdb's pipeline instead of the authors' own analysis. This sample lists 1,800,000 or so distinct CDR3 sequences; about 39% were detected once. The ten largest clones represent roughly 24% of the sample.

According to the germline V gene, CDR1 reads SGHTA and CDR2 reads FQGNSA. The CDR3 covers 14 residues, taking in both the cysteine and the phenylalanine. Of the read, only the CDR3 DNA is kept; its 42 bases are in frame from base 1. V is pared back by 2 bases and J by 8 bases, with 12 bases lying between the germline termini. Rearrangement joined TRBV7-2 to TRBJ1-4, with the D gene call left open. Sequences were obtained from blood. The source of this sequence is a human donor in good health. Read as DNA, the sequence is TGTGCCAGCAGCTTATACCGGGGTACGGAAAAACTGTTTTTT. This is translated as CASSLYRGTEKLFF. Joined to the reference TRBV7-2 and TRBJ1-4 proteins, this CDR3 gives the full variable domain: GAGVSQSPSNKVTEKGKDVELRCDPISGHTALYWYRQSLGQGLEFLIYFQGNSAPDKSGLPSDRFSAERTGGSVSTLTIQRTQQEDSAVYLCASSLYRGTEKLFFGSGTQLSVL.